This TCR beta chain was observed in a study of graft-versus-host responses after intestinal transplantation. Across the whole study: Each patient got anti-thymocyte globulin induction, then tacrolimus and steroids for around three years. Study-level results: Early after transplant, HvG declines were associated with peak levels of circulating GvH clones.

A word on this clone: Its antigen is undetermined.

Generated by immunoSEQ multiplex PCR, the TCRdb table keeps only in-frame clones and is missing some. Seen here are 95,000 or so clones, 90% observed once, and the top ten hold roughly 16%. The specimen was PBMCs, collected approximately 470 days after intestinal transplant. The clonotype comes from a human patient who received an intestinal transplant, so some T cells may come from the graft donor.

The CDR3 reads CASIGSEQFF. The CDR3 DNA reads TGTGCCAGCATCGGGAGTGAGCAGTTCTTC. V gene TRBV5-5 combines with J gene TRBJ2-1; TRBD2 might be the D (6 bases). This CDR3 contains 10 residues. Germline V CDR1 and CDR2: SGHKS, YYEKEE (reference sequence). Trimming removed 6 bases from V and 9 bases from J, with 7 bases in between.